This TCR beta chain was found in a study of immune evolution from preneoplasia to lung adenocarcinoma. In regard to this clone: Its matching antigen is unknown.

Notes on the study in general: Normal lung had highest clonality; later lesions appeared denser, more diverse. Top clone share appeared to fall from AAH through AIS, MIA, adenocarcinoma.

This CDR3 comprises 15 residues. Germline loops: CDR1 SEHNR, CDR2 FQNEAQ (reference sequence). The trim removed 4 bases at V and 5 bases at J, leaving 7 bases unmatched. The method was immunoSEQ multiplex PCR; TCRdb's version includes in-frame clones alone and lacks a portion of them. The sample contains about 4,200 clones, 60% to 85% of which appear only once. Macro-dissection enriched premalignant or tumor cells before nucleic acid extraction. This rearrangement joins TRBV7-9 to TRBJ1-1, with 10 bases aligning to TRBD1. The source is a person aged 40 to 65 with lung adenocarcinoma. Some clones in this sample may be carry-over from other donors' samples. Sequencing input: FFPE invasive lung adenocarcinoma tissue. CDR3 DNA sequence: TGTGCCAGCAGCTATGGTGGGACAGGGGTGACTGAAGCTTTCTTT. Amino acids: CASSYGGTGVTEAFF.